Listed here is a single T cell receptor (beta chain). The antigen remains unidentified. The data originate from a study of OX40 agonist ivuxolimab in advanced cancers. Findings and limits, study-wide: CD4+ T cells averaged fewer expanded clones than CD8+ T cells.

Germline loops: CDR1 SEHNR, CDR2 FQNEAQ (reference sequence). The CDR3 extends over 13 amino acids. V shed 0 bases and J shed 11 bases, with 11 bases lying between them. Profiling relied on immunoSEQ multiplex PCR, and the TCRdb table lists in-frame clones only, not all of them. The sample records fewer than 100,000 clones, roughly nine tenths being singletons. This material consisted of CD4+ or CD8+ T cells sorted from blood, taken in a trial of the OX40 agonist ivuxolimab. The sequence derives from an adult with an advanced solid tumor such as melanoma, head and neck, liver or kidney cancer. The chain employs TRBV7-9 and TRBJ1-3; D not resolved. The CDR3 spells CASSLASPGAIYF. The CDR3 DNA is TGTGCCAGCAGCTTAGCCAGTCCGGGCGCCATATATTTT.